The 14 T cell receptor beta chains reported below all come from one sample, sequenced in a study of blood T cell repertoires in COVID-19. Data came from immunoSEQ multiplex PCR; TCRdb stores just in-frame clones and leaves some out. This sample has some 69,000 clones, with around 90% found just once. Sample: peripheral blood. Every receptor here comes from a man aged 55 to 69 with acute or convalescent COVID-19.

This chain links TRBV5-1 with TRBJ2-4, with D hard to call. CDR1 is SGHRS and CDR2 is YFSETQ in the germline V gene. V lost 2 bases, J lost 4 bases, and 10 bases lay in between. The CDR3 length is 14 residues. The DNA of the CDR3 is TGCGCCAGCAGCTTTGAGAGTACTAAAAACATTCAGTACTTC. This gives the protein CASSFESTKNIQYF.

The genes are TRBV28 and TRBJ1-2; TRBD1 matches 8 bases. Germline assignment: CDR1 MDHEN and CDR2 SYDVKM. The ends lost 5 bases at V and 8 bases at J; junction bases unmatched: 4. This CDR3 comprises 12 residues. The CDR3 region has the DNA TGTGCCAGCAGTCAGGGGGCGTGGGGCTACACCTTC. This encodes CASSQGAWGYTF.

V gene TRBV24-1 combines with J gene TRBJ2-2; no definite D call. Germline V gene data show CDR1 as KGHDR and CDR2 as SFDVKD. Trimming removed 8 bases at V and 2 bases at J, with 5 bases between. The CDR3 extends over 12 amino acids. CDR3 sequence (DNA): TGTGCCACCAACAGTAACACCGGGGAGCTGTTTTTT. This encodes CATNSNTGELFF.

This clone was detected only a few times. The CDR3 nucleotides read TGTGCCTGGAGCCGTCGATCCCCCGAGGGCTACACCTTC. Translating gives CAWSRRSPEGYTF. The chain joins TRBV30 to TRBJ1-2; unclear D gene. CDR1 GTSNPN and CDR2 SVGIG come from the germline V gene (reference sequence). The CDR3 spans 13 residues. V gave up 3 bases and J gave up 8 bases, with 16 bases separating them.

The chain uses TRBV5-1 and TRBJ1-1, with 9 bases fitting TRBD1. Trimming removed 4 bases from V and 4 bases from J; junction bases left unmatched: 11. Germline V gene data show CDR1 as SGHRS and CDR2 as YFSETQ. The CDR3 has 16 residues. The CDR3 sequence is CASSPRTGERGTEAFF. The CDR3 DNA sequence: TGCGCCAGCAGCCCTCGGACAGGGGAGAGGGGCACTGAAGCTTTCTTT.

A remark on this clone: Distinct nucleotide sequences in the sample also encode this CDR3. The CDR3 coding sequence is TGTGCCAGCAGCCTGACTTCTAGCACAGATACGCAGTATTTT. Protein sequence: CASSLTSSTDTQYF. The chain couples TRBV11-3 to TRBJ2-3; D ambiguous. Germline V gene data show CDR1 as SGHNT and CDR2 as YENEEA. With 5 bases removed from V and 0 bases from J, the gap between germline ends came to 9 bases. The CDR3 covers 14 residues. Looking up the rest from reference TRBV11-3 and TRBJ2-3 gives the full variable domain: EAGVVQSPRYKIIEKKQPVAFWCNPISGHNTLYWYLQNLGQGPELLIRYENEEAVDDSQLPKDRFSAERLKGVDSTLKIQPAELGDSAVYLCASSLTSSTDTQYFGPGTRLTVL.

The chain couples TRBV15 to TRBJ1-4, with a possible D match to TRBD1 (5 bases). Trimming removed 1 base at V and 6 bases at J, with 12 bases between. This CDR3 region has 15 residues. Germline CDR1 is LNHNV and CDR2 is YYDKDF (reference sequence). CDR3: CATSRVDSDDEKLFF. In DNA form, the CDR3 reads TGTGCCACCAGCAGAGTCGACAGTGACGATGAAAAACTGTTTTTT.

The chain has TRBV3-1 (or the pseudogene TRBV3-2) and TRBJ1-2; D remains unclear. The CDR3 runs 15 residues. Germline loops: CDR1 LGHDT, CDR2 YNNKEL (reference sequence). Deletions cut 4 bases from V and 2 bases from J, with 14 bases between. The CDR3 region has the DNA TGTGCCAGCAGCCCAGAACTCCGCAGGAACTATGGCTACACCTTC. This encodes CASSPELRRNYGYTF.

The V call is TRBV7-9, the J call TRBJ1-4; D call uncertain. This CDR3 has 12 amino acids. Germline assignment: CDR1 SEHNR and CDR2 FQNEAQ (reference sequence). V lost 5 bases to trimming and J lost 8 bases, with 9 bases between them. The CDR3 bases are TGTGCCAGCAGCGCGGGCTCCGAAAAACTGTTTTTT. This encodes CASSAGSEKLFF.

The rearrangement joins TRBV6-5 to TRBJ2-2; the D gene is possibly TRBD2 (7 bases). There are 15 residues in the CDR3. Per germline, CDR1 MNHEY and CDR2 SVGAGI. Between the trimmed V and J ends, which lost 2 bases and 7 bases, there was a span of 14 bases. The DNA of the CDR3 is TGTGCCAGCAGTTACGAGGGGGGGGTTGGCGGGGAGCTGTTTTTT. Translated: CASSYEGGVGGELFF.

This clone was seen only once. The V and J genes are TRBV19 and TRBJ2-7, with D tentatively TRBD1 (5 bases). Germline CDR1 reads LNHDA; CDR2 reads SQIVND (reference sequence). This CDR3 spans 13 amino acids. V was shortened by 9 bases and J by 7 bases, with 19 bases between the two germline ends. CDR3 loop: CASSSGRMEEQYF. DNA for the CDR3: TGTGCCAGCTCCTCAGGGCGGATGGAGGAGCAGTACTTC.

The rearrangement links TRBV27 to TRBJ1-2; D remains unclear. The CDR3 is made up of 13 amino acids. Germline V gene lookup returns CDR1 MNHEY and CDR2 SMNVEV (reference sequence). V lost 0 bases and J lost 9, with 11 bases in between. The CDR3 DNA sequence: TGTGCCAGCAGTTTATCGAGCGAGGGCAGCTACACCTTC. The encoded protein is CASSLSSEGSYTF.

CDR3 sequence: CASRYSGTGNSPLHF. DNA for the CDR3: TGTGCCAGCAGATACTCCGGGACAGGGAATTCACCCCTCCACTTT. V and J are TRBV2 and TRBJ1-6, with TRBD1 matching over 9 bases. CDR3 length equals 15 residues. With 6 bases clipped from V and 7 bases from J, the junction kept 7 bases outside the gene matches. The germline CDR1 and CDR2 sequences are SNHLY and FYNNEI. The entire variable domain, with the rest obtained from reference TRBV2 and TRBJ1-6, is as follows: EPEVTQTPSHQVTQMGQEVILRCVPISNHLYFYWYRQILGQKVEFLVSFYNNEISEKSEIFDDQFSVERPDGSNFTLKIRSTKLEDSAMYFCASRYSGTGNSPLHFGNGTRLTVT.

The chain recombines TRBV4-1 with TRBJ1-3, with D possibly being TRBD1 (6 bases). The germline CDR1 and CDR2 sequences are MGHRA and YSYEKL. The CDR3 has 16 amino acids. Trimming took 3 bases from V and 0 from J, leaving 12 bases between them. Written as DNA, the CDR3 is TGCGCCAGCAGCCAGCGGACAGCTGACTCTGGAAACACCATATATTTT. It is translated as CASSQRTADSGNTIYF.